This T cell receptor beta chain was profiled in a study of CD4+ T cells in melanoma. This CDR3 comprises 16 residues. Germline values: CDR1 MNHNY, CDR2 SVGAGI (reference sequence). The table came from immunoSEQ multiplex PCR; TCRdb's copy has only in-frame clones and leaves some out. The sample has over 100,000 clones; around 93% are singletons. Of note for this clone: One end of the junction is discordant with germline, which a read error may explain.

This receptor was taken from a human donor with melanoma. The sequenced material came from peripheral blood. The V call is TRBV6-6, the J call TRBJ2-7; 7 nucleotides agree with TRBD1. CDR3: CASSYSYRDSSSEQYF. The CDR3 coding sequence is TGTGCCAGCAGTTACTCGTATCGGGACAGTTCCTCCGAGCAGTACTTC.